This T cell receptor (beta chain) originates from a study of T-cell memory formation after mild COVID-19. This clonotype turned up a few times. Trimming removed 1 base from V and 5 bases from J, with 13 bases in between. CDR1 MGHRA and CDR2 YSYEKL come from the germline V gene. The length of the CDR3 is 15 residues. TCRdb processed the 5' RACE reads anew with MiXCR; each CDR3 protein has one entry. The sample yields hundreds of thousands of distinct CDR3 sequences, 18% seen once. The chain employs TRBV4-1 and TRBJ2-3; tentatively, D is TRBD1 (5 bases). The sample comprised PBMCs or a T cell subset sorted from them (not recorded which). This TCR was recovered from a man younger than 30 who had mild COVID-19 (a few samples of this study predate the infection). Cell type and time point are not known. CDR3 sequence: CASSQADSPGDTQYF. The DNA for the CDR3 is TGCGCCAGCAGCCAAGCTGACAGCCCCGGAGATACGCAGTATTTT.